This is a list of T cell receptor beta chains from one sample in a study of T cells in Graves' hyperthyroidism and ophthalmopathy. TCRdb re-called the multiplex PCR reads through MiXCR, storing one row per CDR3 protein. Of about 510,000 distinct CDR3 sequences listed, less than 15% were seen once; the top ten hold about 15%. The sample taken for sequencing was blood. Receptor source: a woman aged 40 to 50 with Graves' hyperthyroidism. The CDR3 runs from the conserved cysteine through the conserved F or W. D genes are given only for firm matches. Rows may omit the clone size; those that give it use once, few, many or a size class.

TRBV4-1	TRBD1	.	TRBJ2-7	CASSRGTGELYEQYF	TGCGCCAGCAGCCGCGGGACAGGGGAACTCTACGAGCAGTACTTC
TRBV13	.	.	TRBJ2-1	CASSLREGLYNKQFF	TGTGCCAGCAGCTTACGAGAGGGTTTGTACAATAAGCAGTTCTTC
TRBV6-1	TRBD2	few	TRBJ2-2	CASSESAGVVPGELFF	TGTGCCAGCAGTGAATCGGCGGGAGTGGTCCCCGGGGAGCTGTTTTTT
TRBV27	.	many	TRBJ1-2	CASSFSALEPGYTF	TGTGCCAGCAGTTTTTCTGCGCTAGAACCCGGCTACACCTTC
TRBV20-1	.	.	TRBJ2-1	CSARGMRSYNEQFF	TGCAGTGCTAGGGGAATGCGGTCCTACAATGAGCAGTTCTTC
TRBV18	TRBD1	many	TRBJ2-1	CASSPPGQGFYNEQFF	TGTGCCAGCTCACCGCCGGGACAGGGGTTCTACAATGAGCAGTTCTTC
TRBV5-6	TRBD1	.	TRBJ1-4	CASTLGQGIGKLFF	TGTGCCAGCACCCTGGGACAGGGCATCGGAAAACTGTTTTTT
TRBV28	.	many	TRBJ1-6	CASTPPEGMGSPLHF	TGTGCCAGCACCCCCCCAGAAGGGATGGGTTCACCCCTCCACTTT
TRBV3-1	.	many	TRBJ2-7	CASSQDPYEQYF	TGTGCCAGCAGCCAAGATCCCTACGAGCAGTACTTC
TRBV30	TRBD1	many	TRBJ2-7	CAWSVPGQGTYEQYF	TGTGCCTGGAGTGTCCCGGGACAGGGGACATACGAGCAGTACTTC
TRBV7-2	TRBD2	many	TRBJ2-3	CASSLVGSGVIADTQYF	TGTGCCAGCAGCTTAGTCGGGAGCGGGGTGATCGCAGATACGCAGTATTTT
TRBV12-3/TRBV12-4	.	many	TRBJ2-2	CASRPGLSADTGELFF	TGTGCCAGCAGGCCGGGACTTTCAGCGGACACCGGGGAGCTGTTTTTT
TRBV11-2	TRBD1	many	TRBJ2-5	CASSKDRAETQYF	TGTGCCAGCAGCAAGGACAGGGCCGAGACCCAGTACTTC
TRBV5-6	.	few	TRBJ2-5	CASSLEGESYF	TGTGCCAGCAGCTTGGAGGGGGAGTCCTACTTC
TRBV2	.	few	TRBJ1-5	CASSEIQSSNQPQHF	TGTGCCAGCAGTGAAATTCAGTCTAGCAATCAGCCCCAGCATTTT
TRBV27	TRBD2	.	TRBJ2-1	CASRRGSGAYNEQFF	TGTGCCAGCAGGAGGGGTAGCGGGGCCTACAATGAGCAGTTCTTC
TRBV6-1	.	.	TRBJ2-7	CAVRSVSYEQYF	TGTGCCGTCCGGAGTGTTTCCTACGAGCAGTACTTC
TRBV12-3/TRBV12-4	.	many	TRBJ2-5	CASSLAGWDQETQYF	TGTGCCAGCAGTTTAGCGGGATGGGACCAAGAGACCCAGTACTTC
TRBV6-2/TRBV6-3	TRBD2	many	TRBJ2-7	CASSYRELAGASYEQYF	TGTGCCAGCAGTTACAGAGAACTAGCGGGAGCGTCCTACGAGCAGTACTTC
TRBV11-2	TRBD2	many	TRBJ2-1	CASSLDGRGSGLSYNEQFF	TGTGCCAGCAGCTTAGATGGGCGCGGTAGCGGGCTCTCCTACAATGAGCAGTTCTTC
TRBV30	TRBD1	many	TRBJ1-2	CAWKTGSNYGYTF	TGTGCCTGGAAGACAGGGTCGAACTATGGCTACACCTTC
TRBV4-1	.	few	TRBJ1-2	CASSQYSDAANYGYTF	TGCGCCAGCAGCCAATACTCTGACGCAGCTAACTATGGCTACACCTTC
TRBV7-2	.	many	TRBJ2-5	CASSSRWAVQETQYF	TGTGCCAGCAGCTCCCGGTGGGCAGTCCAAGAGACCCAGTACTTC
TRBV7-9	TRBD2	few	TRBJ2-7	CASSPGTSGITYEQYF	TGTGCCAGCAGCCCCGGGACTAGCGGAATTACCTACGAGCAGTACTTC
TRBV27	TRBD2	.	TRBJ2-1	CASSKRRELNEQFF	TGTGCCAGCAGTAAAAGGCGGGAGTTGAATGAGCAGTTCTTC
TRBV20-1	.	few	TRBJ2-1	CSASLTFYNEQFF	TGCAGTGCTAGCCTAACCTTTTACAATGAGCAGTTCTTC
TRBV4-2	.	.	TRBJ2-7	CASSEGFEQYF	TGTGCCAGCAGTGAAGGATTCGAGCAGTACTTC
TRBV5-6	.	few	TRBJ2-7	CASSRVVGRSSYEQYF	TGTGCCAGCAGCCGGGTGGTAGGGAGGAGCTCCTACGAGCAGTACTTC
TRBV12-3/TRBV12-4	TRBD2	many	TRBJ2-1	CASSFLAGGNNEQFF	TGTGCCAGCAGTTTCCTGGCGGGAGGAAACAATGAGCAGTTCTTC
TRBV11-2	TRBD1	.	TRBJ2-5	CASSQRTGERQETQYF	TGTGCCAGCAGCCAAAGGACAGGAGAGCGCCAAGAGACCCAGTACTTC
TRBV19	TRBD2	.	TRBJ2-1	CASSLNGGTSESEQFF	TGTGCCAGTAGTCTCAATGGCGGGACTAGCGAAAGCGAGCAGTTCTTC
TRBV30	.	many	TRBJ2-4	CAWSGRNIQYF	TGTGCCTGGAGTGGAAGGAACATTCAGTACTTC
TRBV2	TRBD1	many	TRBJ1-5	CASKLGTDSNQPQHF	TGTGCCAGCAAGCTAGGGACAGATAGCAATCAGCCCCAGCATTTT
TRBV30	.	many	TRBJ1-2	CGQGNYGYTF	TGTGGCCAGGGTAACTATGGCTACACCTTC
TRBV30	TRBD2	.	TRBJ2-7	CAWDSGLPTYEQYF	TGTGCCTGGGATTCGGGACTACCAACCTACGAGCAGTACTTC
TRBV19	TRBD1	few	TRBJ2-5	CASSLRIQGAGETQYF	TGTGCCAGTAGTCTCCGGATCCAGGGGGCAGGGGAGACCCAGTACTTC
TRBV3-1	.	many	TRBJ2-5	CASARVSWETQYF	TGTGCCAGCGCTAGAGTTTCGTGGGAGACCCAGTACTTC
TRBV19	.	.	TRBJ1-2	CASSIRGRGTANYGYTF	TGTGCCAGTAGTATACGCGGCAGGGGAACGGCTAACTATGGCTACACCTTC
TRBV28	TRBD2	many	TRBJ2-7	CASSPRTSGGLYEQYF	TGTGCCAGCAGTCCCAGGACTAGCGGGGGCCTGTACGAGCAGTACTTC
TRBV6-1	TRBD2	.	TRBJ2-7	CASSERSGTKSYEQYF	TGTGCCAGCAGTGAACGTAGCGGGACGAAATCCTACGAGCAGTACTTC
TRBV5-5	TRBD2	.	TRBJ2-7	CASSFRVAGWEQYF	TGTGCCAGCAGCTTCAGAGTAGCGGGATGGGAGCAGTACTTC
TRBV15	.	.	TRBJ1-6	CATSRDQGLNSPLHF	TGTGCCACCAGCAGAGATCAGGGGTTGAATTCACCCCTCCACTTT
TRBV5-1	.	many	TRBJ1-3	CASSLDSASGNTIYF	TGCGCCAGCAGCTTGGATTCGGCCTCTGGAAACACCATATATTTT
TRBV4-1	.	few	TRBJ2-1	CASSQVDLISYNEQFF	TGCGCCAGCAGCCAAGTCGACTTGATCTCCTACAATGAGCAGTTCTTC
TRBV10-3	TRBD1	few	TRBJ1-5	CAISRTGDQPQHF	TGTGCCATCAGCCGGACAGGGGATCAGCCCCAGCATTTT
TRBV12-3/TRBV12-4	TRBD1	many	TRBJ2-3	CASSRNRGRGDTQYF	TGTGCCAGCAGTCGGAACAGGGGGCGAGGGGATACGCAGTATTTT
TRBV6-1	TRBD2	many	TRBJ2-7	CASSTGLAYSYEQYF	TGTGCCAGCAGTACCGGACTAGCGTACTCCTACGAGCAGTACTTC
TRBV20-1	TRBD1	.	TRBJ1-2	CSARAKGQDGYTF	TGCAGTGCTAGAGCAAAGGGACAGGATGGCTACACCTTC
TRBV7-9	.	.	TRBJ1-1	CASSFRLSGVNTEAFF	TGTGCCAGCAGCTTCCGGCTATCAGGGGTGAACACTGAAGCTTTCTTT
TRBV15	.	.	TRBJ2-7	CATSRDQVSEQYF	TGTGCCACCAGCAGAGATCAAGTGTCCGAGCAGTACTTC
TRBV6-1	.	.	TRBJ1-4	CASSETPGGVGWEKLFF	TGTGCCAGCAGTGAAACCCCGGGAGGGGTCGGTTGGGAAAAACTGTTTTTT
TRBV5-1	.	few	TRBJ1-6	CASSLARQGTGSPLHF	TGCGCCAGCAGCTTGGCCAGGCAGGGTACGGGTTCACCCCTCCACTTT
TRBV18	.	many	TRBJ1-2	CASSPDGETGYTF	TGTGCCAGCTCACCGGACGGGGAGACCGGCTACACCTTC
TRBV20-1	TRBD2	many	TRBJ2-7	CSAQSGLAGVYEQYF	TGCAGTGCCCAGAGTGGGCTAGCGGGAGTATACGAGCAGTACTTC
TRBV5-1	.	many	TRBJ2-7	CASSLGADSPSYEQYF	TGCGCCAGCAGCTTGGGGGCGGATTCCCCCTCCTACGAGCAGTACTTC
TRBV7-3	.	many	TRBJ2-1	CASSYSFSNEQFF	TGTGCCAGCAGTTACAGCTTTTCGAATGAGCAGTTCTTC
TRBV20-1	TRBD2	many	TRBJ2-1	CSARDVREVYNEQFF	TGCAGTGCTAGAGATGTGCGGGAGGTTTACAATGAGCAGTTCTTC
TRBV20-1	.	many	TRBJ2-2	CSASKSGLLPGELFF	TGCAGTGCTAGCAAATCGGGACTTCTCCCCGGGGAGCTGTTTTTT
TRBV18	.	many	TRBJ1-1	CASSPLITPDTEAFF	TGTGCCAGCTCACCACTTATAACCCCGGACACTGAAGCTTTCTTT